This entry features one TCR beta chain sequence. CDR1 is KGHSH, CDR2 LQKENI, per germline. Trimming at V came to 4 bases and at J to 7 bases, leaving 5 bases not matched to a gene. The CDR3 contains 13 residues. Per the original data handling: Reference gene primer amplification gave nucleated cell count estimates. Measured with immunoSEQ multiplex PCR; TCRdb has only the in-frame clones, and not every one. V, J and clone size derive from that table, while D and trimming were established from the DNA sequence. This sample has about 60,000 clones, with approximately 80% found just once. The data stem from a study of blood T cell repertoires in COVID-19. About the research overall: The samples span acute and convalescent COVID-19 from the United States, Italy and Spain. Sample material is recorded as cDNA or gDNA derived from T cells, B-cell-depleted T cells, or PBMCs.

This chain connects TRBV18 to TRBJ1-2; the match to TRBD1 covers 8 bases. The sequence was collected from a human donor in a cohort sampled during active COVID-19. The sequenced sample consisted of peripheral blood. CDR3 DNA sequence: TGTGCCAGCTCACAGGGACAGGAGTCTGGCTACACCTTC. As protein: CASSQGQESGYTF. Full variable domain (missing parts from reference TRBV18 and TRBJ1-2): NAGVMQNPRHLVRRRGQEARLRCSPMKGHSHVYWYRQLPEEGLKFMVYLQKENIIDESGMPKERFSAEFPKEGPSILRIQQVVRGDSAAYFCASSQGQESGYTFGSGTRLTVV.